Reported below is one T cell receptor beta chain. What it recognizes is unknown. The V and J ends lost 7 bases and 6 bases, in that order; junction bases with no gene match: 14. The CDR3 has 15 amino acids. The germline CDR1 and CDR2 sequences are SGHRS and YFSETQ. The data belong to a study of shared clonotypes between healthy human individuals. Across the study: Samples came from a couple of female and three male donors aged 18 to 49.

At the deep level, the assay was run. Assay: immunoSEQ multiplex PCR; the TCRdb copy retains only in-frame clones and omits some. The sample lists over a million clones; roughly 74% were seen once. General observations from the study: With a handful of donors compared, 5% to 5.5% of naive CD4 clonotypes were shared.

Sequenced sample: memory CD4+ T cells from PBMCs. Subset reported: CD45RA-negative fraction. The chain is built from TRBV5-1 and TRBJ2-7, with 9 nucleotides matching TRBD2. This TCR derives from a young man in good health. Some clones in this sample may be carry-over from other donors' samples. The CDR3 DNA sequence: TGCGCCAGCGGACCCGCGGCGGGAGGGCCCTTCGAGCAGTACTTC. Translating gives CASGPAAGGPFEQYF.